This paragraph covers one TCR beta chain sequence. This clonotype was observed a few times. It lacks a known antigen. Per-base quality was not reported, and no clone a single base away is much larger than it. Library preparation used 5' RACE. Sequenced on an Illumina HiSeq 2500. The second PCR ran for roughly 6 to 11 cycles and used a J-beta primer mix along with a sample-barcoded 5' primer. A unique molecular identifier was introduced onto each TCR beta cDNA molecule by a template-switch 5' adaptor carrying 12 random nucleotides. At least 2.5 million CDR3-containing paired-end reads were obtained from each sample. The Mint cDNA synthesis kit, primed by a TRBC-specific oligonucleotide, was used to synthesize first-strand cDNA from all RNA. After uracil-DNA glycosylase treatment, a first 18-cycle PCR used universal primers M1SS and BC2_uni_R on all cDNA. As for how the authors treated the data: For normalization, 1 million high-quality reads, each with a distinct molecular identifier, were randomly selected from each sample. Reads sharing molecular identifiers were discarded rather than binned into consensus sequences. MiTCR, with a Q25 quality threshold and the strictest error-elimination algorithm, was used for CDR3 identification, clonotype clustering and error correction. A nonparametric unseen species model using Euler transformation provided a lower-bound estimate of total TCR beta diversity. The public sequencing data were trimmed at Q25 with fastp and processed into clonotypes with MiXCR by TCRdb, which kept only in-frame beta chains. Each CDR3 protein appears once, grouped with its most common genes and DNA. What appears here as the V and J calls and clone size reflects TCRdb's work, not the paper's. This sample gives some 1.6 million distinct CDR3 sequences in total; around 36% of them show up just once. Together, the top ten hold around 11% of the sample.

These data are taken from a study of blood T cells in healthy people across ages (dated by TCRdb to 2015 to 2017). In terms of the full investigation: In model experiments, template switching captured about one uniquely barcoded TCR beta cDNA molecule for every two T cells. Using deep sequencing normalized with unique cDNA molecular identifiers, the study measured how TCR beta repertoire diversity changes with age. The donors were split into four age groups: young (average roughly 15 years), middle-aged (nearly 40), aged (approximately 60) and long-lived (approximately 80). Donors of different ages were randomly distributed across sequencing lanes to avoid experimental bias. Using the same blood draw, the study looked at two additional independent replicas of 1 million unique cDNA reads for two donors, one aged 18 to 30 and the other aged 80 or older.

Paper-wide results and their limitations: There was a strong correlation between observed TCR beta diversity and the percentage of naive T cells measured by flow cytometry. The CMV infection status of donors was not known, potentially confounding age-related changes in expanded clonotypes. Since profiling was done on bulk unsorted PBMCs, naive and antigen-experienced compartments could not be conclusively compared. Total diversity estimates from one million sequenced T cells were considered lower bounds and underestimates. Compared with the aged group, more naive CD4+ T cells, fewer expanded clones and increased TCR diversity were shown by the long-lived group, suggesting age selection. As age increased, observed TCR beta diversity per million T cells dropped in a roughly linear way, and a significant reduction was already evident by age roughly 36.

The CDR3 contains 13 residues, cysteine and phenylalanine counted. Just CDR3 DNA is preserved here, 39 bases in frame from base 1. V loses 4 bases of germline sequence and J loses 8 bases, and the interval between the two ends is 14 bases. The germline V gene gives CDR1 as MNHNS and CDR2 as SASEGT. Systemically healthy Caucasian individuals from Russia, approximately 39 in total and aged roughly 6 to 100 years, were included as donors. Each donor gave around 9.8 milliliters of peripheral blood, collected into EDTA-treated Vacutainer tubes. Ficoll-Paque density-gradient centrifugation was used to isolate PBMCs, with at least 7 million per sample. Total RNA was extracted from PBMCs with Trizol reagent, with at least 5 micrograms obtained per sample. For every donor, an aliquot of PBMCs went through flow cytometry to measure the percentages of naive CD45RAhigh/CD27high T cells.

Source material: blood. This chain joins TRBV6-1 to TRBJ1-1; no D gene can be assigned with confidence. This clonotype was sampled from a woman in her twenties or thirties in good health. The CDR3: CASSARERAEAFF. The DNA sequence is TGTGCCAGCAGTGCAAGGGAAAGGGCCGAAGCTTTCTTT.